The next 17 T cell receptor beta chains were all read from a single sample in a study of beta chain features in type 1 diabetes. Study results and limitations: Moderate yet significant TCRB CDR3 shortening was seen in Type 1 diabetes patients in all four CD4+ subsets.

Reverse transcribing all isolated RNA meant expressed TCRB transcripts were sequenced. Clones were sequenced by immunoSEQ multiplex PCR, and TCRdb holds only the in-frame ones, with some missing. This table has around 340,000 clones, about a tenth appearing once. These receptors have no identified antigens. Sequencing was performed on central memory CD4+ T cells from blood. These receptors came from a man aged 25 to 45 with type 1 diabetes.

This clone was seen many times. The sample holds other DNA sequences that translate to the same CDR3. The chain employs TRBV7-9 and TRBJ1-1; possible D gene TRBD1, 5 bases. V was trimmed by 2 bases and J by 6 bases, leaving 7 bases between them. The germline V gene has CDR1 SEHNR and CDR2 FQNEAQ (reference sequence). This CDR3 is 12 amino acids long. CDR3 region: CASSLQGAEAFF. The CDR3 coding sequence is TGTGCCAGCAGCTTACAGGGTGCTGAAGCTTTCTTT.

V is TRBV25-1 and J is TRBJ2-5, with TRBD1 identical over 11 bases. There are 13 residues in the CDR3. The V and J ends lost 7 bases and 5 bases, in that order; junction bases with no gene match: 3. CDR1 and CDR2 from the germline V gene are MGHDK and SYGVNS. CDR3 protein: CASKDRGHETQYF. The CDR3 bases are TGTGCCAGCAAGGACAGGGGGCACGAGACCCAGTACTTC.

The V gene is TRBV9, the J gene TRBJ1-1; D remains unclear. Deletions cut 2 bases from V and 4 bases from J, with 9 bases between. CDR1 is SGDLS and CDR2 is YYNGEE in the germline V gene. The CDR3 has 13 amino acids. CDR3 loop: CASSVAVGTEAFF. The CDR3 DNA reads as TGTGCCAGCAGCGTGGCCGTGGGCACTGAAGCTTTCTTT.

This clone was counted many times. This chain uses TRBV28 with TRBJ2-1, with D hard to call. From germline, CDR1 is MDHEN and CDR2 SYDVKM. The germline V and J ends were trimmed by 3 bases and 0 bases, with 9 bases remaining between them. The CDR3 extends over 15 amino acids. The CDR3 DNA reads as TGTGCCAGCAGTTTTAAGGTTGTCTCCTACAATGAGCAGTTCTTC. Translating it yields CASSFKVVSYNEQFF.

For the CDR3, the DNA is TGTGCCAGCAGCGCACAGGGGGCGTTCGGAGAGACCCAGTACTTC. Translated: CASSAQGAFGETQYF. The rearrangement uses TRBV9 and TRBJ2-5, with TRBD1 identical over 9 bases. The CDR3 runs 15 residues. Germline CDR1 SGDLS, CDR2 YYNGEE. The V segment lost 3 bases and the J segment 4 bases; nucleotides outside the gene matches: 7. The full variable domain, in which reference TRBV9 and TRBJ2-5 provide the parts outside the CDR3, is DSGVTQTPKHLITATGQRVTLRCSPRSGDLSVYWYQQSLDQGLQFLIQYYNGEERAKGNILERFSAQQFPDLHSELNLSSLELGDSALYFCASSAQGAFGETQYFGPGTRLLVL.

This clone was observed a handful of times. This chain links TRBV10-2 with TRBJ1-2, with D uncertain. The CDR3 covers 17 residues. Germline V gene data show CDR1 as WSHSY and CDR2 as SAAADI. Deletions cut 0 bases from V and 4 bases from J, with 18 bases between. The CDR3 loop reads CASSESLALTVRYGYTF. The DNA for the CDR3 is TGCGCCAGCAGTGAGTCCCTAGCCTTAACGGTCCGCTATGGCTACACCTTC.

This clone was detected a few times. Other nucleotide sequences from this sample produce the same CDR3. This chain joins TRBV4-1 and TRBJ2-5; TRBD1 matches 8 bases. The junction had 5 bases not matched to a gene; V was cut back by 0 bases and J by 5 bases. The CDR3 spans 15 residues. Looked up from germline, CDR1 is MGHRA and CDR2 is YSYEKL. The CDR3 nucleotides read TGCGCCAGCAGCCAAGACCCAGGGGGCGTTGAGACCCAGTACTTC. Amino acid sequence: CASSQDPGGVETQYF.

This chain links TRBV7-2 with TRBJ1-2; D is possibly TRBD1 (5 bases). Germline V gene lookup returns CDR1 SGHTA and CDR2 FQGNSA. The V end lost 0 bases, the J end lost 4 bases, and 6 bases lay between the germline ends. This CDR3 is built from 13 residues. The CDR3 loop is CASSLAGAYGYTF. DNA of the CDR3: TGTGCCAGCAGCTTAGCCGGGGCCTATGGCTACACCTTC.

CDR3 sequence reads: CASSLAGHSEQYF. CDR3 sequence (DNA): TGTGCCAGCTCCCTAGCGGGGCATAGCGAGCAGTACTTC. This sequence joins TRBV18 and TRBJ2-7; 9 nucleotides align to TRBD2. Trimming removed 6 bases from V and 6 bases from J; junction bases left unmatched: 6. CDR1 is KGHSH and CDR2 is LQKENI in the germline V gene. There are 13 residues in the CDR3.

This clone was detected only a few times. The V and J genes are TRBV15 and TRBJ2-5, with 8 bases matching TRBD1. The V gene's germline CDR1 is LNHNV and CDR2 YYDKDF (reference sequence). The J segment lost 3 bases and the V segment lost 0 bases, leaving 3 bases of the junction unmatched. This CDR3 contains 15 residues. The CDR3 reads CATSRDPTGEETQYF. In DNA, the CDR3 is TGTGCCACCAGCAGAGATCCGACAGGGGAAGAGACCCAGTACTTC.

As regards this clone: Other DNA sequences in this sample translate to the same CDR3. CDR3 loop: CATSRGGDTDTQYF. In DNA form, the CDR3 reads TGTGCCACCAGCAGAGGGGGCGACACAGATACGCAGTATTTT. The rearrangement links TRBV15 to TRBJ2-3, with TRBD1 as a possible D gene (5 bases). CDR3 length: 14 amino acids. Looked up from germline, CDR1 is LNHNV and CDR2 is YYDKDF (reference sequence). Trimming left V 1 base short and J 2 bases short, with 7 bases between.

CDR3 protein: CASLVSSYNSPLHF. In nucleotides, the CDR3 is TGTGCCAGCTTGGTGAGCTCCTATAATTCACCCCTCCACTTT. The chain has TRBV2 and TRBJ1-6; D unclear. This CDR3 is 14 amino acids long. The germline V gene encodes CDR1 SNHLY and CDR2 FYNNEI. Trimming cost V 8 bases and J 0 bases, with 8 bases left between them. The variable domain in full, with the rest retrieved from reference TRBV2 and TRBJ1-6, is EPEVTQTPSHQVTQMGQEVILRCVPISNHLYFYWYRQILGQKVEFLVSFYNNEISEKSEIFDDQFSVERPDGSNFTLKIRSTKLEDSAMYFCASLVSSYNSPLHFGNGTRLTVT.

This clone was detected only a few times. J is TRBJ1-5 and V is TRBV19, with D tentatively TRBD1 (5 bases). The germline V gene encodes CDR1 LNHDA and CDR2 SQIVND (reference sequence). The CDR3 spans 13 residues. V was pared by 5 bases and J by 6 bases, with 11 bases between. DNA of the CDR3: TGTGCCAGTAGTCAGGGTCAGGGTCAGCCCCAGCATTTT. Translation: CASSQGQGQPQHF.

This rearrangement joins TRBV28 to TRBJ1-5; 10 nucleotides align to TRBD1. Unmatched junction bases numbered 7, after V lost 6 bases and J lost 5 bases. The CDR3 contains 15 residues. Germline CDR1 reads MDHEN; CDR2 reads SYDVKM. Here the CDR3 reads CASSPGTGVYQPQHF. CDR3 sequence (DNA): TGTGCCAGCAGCCCCGGGACAGGGGTATATCAGCCCCAGCATTTT.

The chain carries TRBV6-1 and TRBJ2-7; unclear D gene. The CDR3 runs 13 residues. Deletions cut 6 bases from V and 3 bases from J, with 12 bases between. CDR1 MNHNS and CDR2 SASEGT come from the germline V gene. CDR3 bases: TGTGCCAGCAGCCCGCCTGGCGTCTACGAGCAGTACTTC. Protein sequence: CASSPPGVYEQYF.

This clone showed up just a few times. The CDR3 loop reads CASRSGGTHGYTF. The DNA of the CDR3 is TGTGCCAGCAGGTCCGGCGGGACCCATGGCTACACCTTC. The rearrangement uses TRBV28 and TRBJ1-2; possibly TRBD1 for D (5 bases). The CDR3 contains 13 residues. CDR1 MDHEN and CDR2 SYDVKM come from the germline V gene. Deletions cut 6 bases from V and 6 bases from J, with 14 bases between.

In its sample, this clone was seen a few times. The chain uses TRBV5-6 and TRBJ1-2, with no clear D. Germline V gene sequence: CDR1 SGHDT, CDR2 YYEEEE. The CDR3 spans 14 residues. The V and J ends lost 0 bases and 4 bases respectively, with 10 bases between them. The CDR3 loop reads CASSLGRTSYGYTF. CDR3 bases: TGTGCCAGCAGCTTGGGGCGGACTAGCTATGGCTACACCTTC.